This T cell receptor (beta chain) was observed in a study of blood T cell repertoires in COVID-19. For the study at large: PBMCs, B-cell-depleted T cells, or T cells provided the cDNA or gDNA that made up the material.

In the original workflow: Amplification with reference gene primers provided the estimates of nucleated cell counts. Sequencing used immunoSEQ multiplex PCR; TCRdb keeps in-frame clones, though not all of them. The D gene and trimming were derived from the DNA, and the V and J assignments and clone size from that table. The data hold more than 85,000 clones, with 76% observed a single time. The CDR3 covers 15 residues. Trimming at V came to 5 bases and at J to 6 bases, leaving 8 bases not matched to a gene. Germline V gives CDR1 MNHEY, CDR2 SMNVEV (reference sequence). The chain links TRBV27 to TRBJ1-2, with 11 bases aligning to TRBD1. This receptor was identified in an elderly woman with acute or convalescent COVID-19. The sample taken for sequencing was peripheral blood. DNA of the CDR3: TGTGCCAGCAGTCCGGACAGGGGGCGTCTTAATGGCTACACCTTC. This sequence encodes CASSPDRGRLNGYTF.